This passage covers 28 T cell receptor beta chains from one sample sequenced in a study of blood T cell repertoires in COVID-19. Using immunoSEQ multiplex PCR, the repertoire was profiled, and TCRdb retains in-frame clones only, with some absent. The sample has around 170,000 clones, 80% to 90% seen once; the top ten hold roughly 14%. Sequenced sample: peripheral blood. The receptors here all came from a man in his thirties or forties with active or convalescent COVID-19.

This chain uses TRBV30 with TRBJ2-5; possible D gene TRBD1, 6 bases. The germline V and J ends were trimmed by 2 bases and 6 bases, with 13 bases remaining between them. This CDR3 contains 13 residues. Germline CDR1 is GTSNPN and CDR2 is SVGIG (reference sequence). DNA of the CDR3: TGTGCCTGGAGTCTTCAGGGGACGCAGACCCAGTACTTC. Amino acids: CAWSLQGTQTQYF.

The chain carries TRBV6-8 and TRBJ1-6; unclear D gene. The CDR3 is 16 amino acids. Trimming removed 1 base at V and 10 bases at J, with 17 bases between. The V gene's germline CDR1 is MNHGY and CDR2 SAAAGT. The CDR3 DNA sequence: TGTGCCAGCAGTTACTGCGTTACAGTAACCCACTCACCCCTCCACTTT. The encoded protein is CASSYCVTVTHSPLHF.

V usage is TRBV7-9 and J usage is TRBJ2-1, with D possibly being TRBD2 (5 bases). The V gene lost 1 base and the J gene lost 0 bases, with 16 bases spanning the gap. The germline V gene has CDR1 SEHNR and CDR2 FQNEAQ (reference sequence). The CDR3 is 18 amino acids. The CDR3 loop is CASSLGPGSSGSYNEQFF. In nucleotides, the CDR3 is TGTGCCAGCAGCTTAGGCCCGGGTTCGAGCGGCTCCTACAATGAGCAGTTCTTC.

The chain recombines TRBV25-1 with TRBJ2-5, with D perhaps TRBD2 (6 bases). Trimming pared 9 bases from V and 5 bases from J, leaving 16 bases between. This CDR3 comprises 13 residues. The germline V gene has CDR1 MGHDK and CDR2 SYGVNS. The CDR3 protein is CASRGPGGETQYF. As DNA, the CDR3 is TGTGCCAGTCGAGGGCCTGGGGGGGAGACCCAGTACTTC. Looking up the rest from reference TRBV25-1 and TRBJ2-5 gives the full variable domain: EADIYQTPRYLVIGTGKKITLECSQTMGHDKMYWYQQDPGMELHLIHYSYGVNSTEKGDLSSESTVSRIRTEHFPLTLESARPSHTSQYLCASRGPGGETQYFGPGTRLLVL.

The rearrangement uses TRBV12-3 or TRBV12-4 and TRBJ1-1; possible D gene TRBD1, 6 bases. With 5 bases removed from V and 7 bases from J, the gap between germline ends came to 14 bases. The CDR3 loop spans 13 amino acids. The CDR3 bases are TGTGCCAGCAGTGGGGGTGGACAGATTGAAGCTTTCTTT. Its protein is CASSGGGQIEAFF.

The chain carries TRBV10-2 and TRBJ2-5, with TRBD1 matching 9 bases. J was trimmed by 4 bases and V by 7 bases; bases with no gene match: 10. The CDR3 sequence is 15 residues long. Germline values: CDR1 WSHSY, CDR2 SAAADI. The CDR3 DNA sequence: TGCGCCAGCACCCCGGGACAGGGATTAACAGAGACCCAGTACTTC. This codes for CASTPGQGLTETQYF.

V usage is TRBV27 and J usage is TRBJ2-7, with D possibly TRBD1 on 6 matching bases. Trimming pared 4 bases from V and 7 bases from J, leaving 26 bases between. Germline V CDR1 and CDR2: MNHEY, SMNVEV (reference sequence). The CDR3 is made up of 17 amino acids. The CDR3 spells CASSSNRALPHLGEQYF. The CDR3 DNA is TGTGCCAGCAGTTCGAACAGGGCTCTACCCCATTTAGGAGAGCAGTACTTC.

This clone was recorded once. V gene TRBV7-3 combines with J gene TRBJ1-1; a weak D match, TRBD1 (6 bases). This CDR3 comprises 13 residues. CDR1 is SGHTA, CDR2 FQGTGA, per germline. V gave up 5 bases and J gave up 0 bases, with 7 bases separating them. CDR3 region: CASSTGLNTEAFF. The CDR3 DNA sequence: TGTGCCAGCAGCACAGGGTTGAACACTGAAGCTTTCTTT.

CDR3 amino acids: CASSYANTGTLNQPQHF. CDR3 coding DNA: TGTGCCAGCAGTTACGCTAATACCGGGACACTTAATCAGCCCCAGCATTTT. J is TRBJ1-5 and V is TRBV6-2 or TRBV6-3, with D tentatively TRBD1 (6 bases). Deletions cut 2 bases from V and 4 bases from J, with 18 bases between. Germline V gene data show CDR1 as MNHEY and CDR2 as SVGEGT. CDR3 length: 17 amino acids.

The V and J genes are TRBV18 and TRBJ2-7; 7 bases fit TRBD1. CDR3 length: 15 amino acids. Germline loops: CDR1 KGHSH, CDR2 LQKENI. J gave up 3 bases and V 3 bases, and 8 bases lay outside the gene matches. The DNA of the CDR3 is TGTGCCAGCTCACCGCCCCAGGGACAGTTCTACGAGCAGTACGTC. It yields the protein CASSPPQGQFYEQYV.

This clone was counted once. CDR3 DNA: TGTGCCAGCAGCCTAATGCTAGCGGGATACAATGAGCAGTTCTTC. Amino acid sequence: CASSLMLAGYNEQFF. The V gene is TRBV7-2, the J gene TRBJ2-1; TRBD2 aligns across 9 bases. V trimming: 5 bases; J trimming: 4 bases; junction bases outside the gene matches: 6. The germline CDR1 and CDR2 sequences are SGHTA and FQGNSA. This CDR3 has 15 residues.

The chain recombines TRBV10-3 with TRBJ2-2; possibly TRBD1 for D (5 bases). The V gene's germline CDR1 is ENHRY and CDR2 SYGVKD. With 2 bases removed from V and 1 base from J, the gap between germline ends came to 11 bases. There are 16 residues in the CDR3. CDR3 sequence: CAISESRAWNTGELFF. The CDR3 bases are TGTGCCATCAGTGAGAGCAGGGCCTGGAACACCGGGGAGCTGTTTTTT.

The V and J genes are TRBV3-1 (or the pseudogene TRBV3-2) and TRBJ1-2, with D maybe TRBD1 (6 bases). This CDR3 region has 16 residues. Per germline, CDR1 LGHDT and CDR2 YNNKEL (reference sequence). V lost 4 bases and J 8 bases, leaving 23 bases between the germline ends. CDR3 residues: CASSPQTTGILGGYTF. CDR3 bases: TGTGCCAGCAGCCCACAGACTACAGGGATCCTCGGGGGCTACACCTTC.

The chain has TRBV5-1 and TRBJ2-3, with D maybe TRBD1 (5 bases). The germline V gene has CDR1 SGHRS and CDR2 YFSETQ. This CDR3 region has 18 residues. The ends were cut back, 1 base at V and 1 base at J, with 19 bases in the middle. The CDR3 DNA is TGCGCCAGCAGCTTGATTGGTCCAGGGCAGGGCCGCACAGATACGCAGTATTTT. Translating it yields CASSLIGPGQGRTDTQYF.

V usage is TRBV28 and J usage is TRBJ1-5; D not certain. Germline V gene sequence: CDR1 MDHEN, CDR2 SYDVKM. Deletions cut 3 bases from V and 2 bases from J, with 5 bases between. This CDR3 is built from 13 residues. The CDR3 sequence is CASSFERNQPQHF. As DNA, the CDR3 is TGTGCCAGCAGTTTCGAGCGCAATCAGCCCCAGCATTTT.

This clone was found once. The genes are TRBV11-3 and TRBJ2-7; a possible D gene is TRBD2 (5 bases). Trimming cost V 4 bases and J 0 bases, with 22 bases left between them. Germline lookup yields CDR1 SGHNT and CDR2 YENEEA. There are 18 residues in the CDR3. The CDR3 sequence is CASSSTLMEASFSYEQYF. The CDR3 region has the DNA TGTGCCAGCAGCTCAACCTTGATGGAGGCTAGTTTCTCCTACGAGCAGTACTTC.

This clone was counted once. V and J are TRBV21-1 and TRBJ1-4; the tabulated D call, TRBD1, remains unverified against the DNA. TRBV21-1 is recorded as a pseudogene. The CDR3 has 15 residues. The CDR3 protein is CASSARGDSTEKLFF. The CDR3 nucleotides read TGTGCCAGCAGCGCCCGTGGGGACAGTACTGAAAAACTGTTTTTT.

This sequence joins TRBV29-1 and TRBJ1-3; no firm D call. V lost 5 bases to trimming and J lost 2 bases, with 7 bases between them. This CDR3 region has 12 residues. The germline V gene encodes CDR1 SQVTM and CDR2 ANQGSEA. The CDR3 protein is CSVLSPGNTIYF. CDR3 sequence (DNA): TGCAGCGTTCTTAGCCCTGGAAACACCATATATTTT.

This rearrangement joins TRBV3-1 (or the pseudogene TRBV3-2) to TRBJ1-2; TRBD1 is a possible D gene (5 bases). The CDR3 loop spans 13 amino acids. The germline V gene encodes CDR1 LGHDT and CDR2 YNNKEL (reference sequence). V lost 0 bases and J 8 bases, leaving 10 bases between the germline ends. The DNA of the CDR3 is TGTGCCAGCAGCCAAGATGAGGCAGGGGGCTACACCTTC. Translation gives CASSQDEAGGYTF.

The genes are TRBV27 and TRBJ1-4, with D perhaps matching TRBD1 (5 bases). Germline V gene lookup returns CDR1 MNHEY and CDR2 SMNVEV (reference sequence). The CDR3 is made up of 14 amino acids. Trimming removed 9 bases from V and 10 bases from J, with 21 bases in between. CDR3 coding DNA: TGTGCCAGTTGGGACCGGGCCCTGCGGGGAAAACTGTTTTTT. Its translation is CASWDRALRGKLFF.

This clone has just a few counts. V gene TRBV24-1 combines with J gene TRBJ1-2, with 9 bases that match TRBD1. V lost 2 bases to trimming and J lost 3 bases; unmatched junction nucleotides: 12. The CDR3 sequence is 18 residues long. Germline CDR1 and CDR2: KGHDR and SFDVKD. The CDR3 spells CATSDSPGQGMFDYGYTF. For the CDR3, the DNA is TGTGCCACCAGTGATTCTCCGGGACAGGGAATGTTCGACTATGGCTACACCTTC.

This clone came up a few times. The chain combines TRBV5-6 with TRBJ1-6; TRBD1 might be the D (5 bases). This CDR3 is built from 16 residues. Trimming cost V 3 bases and J 6 bases, with 16 bases left between them. Germline values: CDR1 SGHDT, CDR2 YYEEEE. The CDR3 sequence: CASSWGLREPNSPLHF. The CDR3 coding sequence is TGTGCCAGCAGCTGGGGCCTCCGGGAGCCTAATTCACCCCTCCACTTT.

This clone was observed a single time. The chain couples TRBV28 to TRBJ1-2, with 7 bases identical to TRBD1. CDR3 size: 12 residues. The J segment lost 5 bases and the V segment lost 6 bases, leaving 3 bases of the junction unmatched. Germline V CDR1 and CDR2: MDHEN, SYDVKM. CDR3 sequence reads: CASRTGPYGYTF. CDR3 nucleotides: TGTGCCAGCAGGACAGGGCCTTATGGCTACACCTTC.

The chain recombines TRBV10-2 with TRBJ1-3, with D possibly matching TRBD1 (5 bases). The CDR3 extends over 15 amino acids. Germline V gene lookup returns CDR1 WSHSY and CDR2 SAAADI. Deletions cut 4 bases from V and 0 bases from J, with 10 bases between. This CDR3 is CASSAQGSSGNTIYF. CDR3 bases: TGCGCCAGCAGTGCCCAGGGATCCTCTGGAAACACCATATATTTT.

The rearrangement uses TRBV24-1 and TRBJ1-1; 7 bases are a match to TRBD1. The CDR3 has 13 amino acids. V was clipped by 4 bases and J by 4 bases; unmatched bases: 2. Per germline, CDR1 KGHDR and CDR2 SFDVKD. CDR3: CATSDNRGTEAFF. The CDR3 nucleotides read TGTGCCACCAGTGACAACAGGGGCACTGAAGCTTTCTTT.

This clone showed up just once. The chain is built from TRBV9 and TRBJ1-6, with 9 bases matching TRBD1. The ends lost 4 bases at V and 6 bases at J; junction bases unmatched: 8. The CDR3 sequence is 16 residues long. Germline V gene sequence: CDR1 SGDLS, CDR2 YYNGEE. CDR3 residues: CASSRGTGQANSPLHF. In DNA form, the CDR3 reads TGTGCCAGCAGCCGCGGGACAGGGCAAGCTAATTCACCCCTCCACTTT.

The chain combines TRBV7-3 with TRBJ2-5; TRBD1 agrees at 9 bases. The CDR3 consists of 13 residues. V trimming: 5 bases; J trimming: 5 bases; junction bases outside the gene matches: 3. Germline V lookup: CDR1 SGHTA, CDR2 FQGTGA. CDR3 amino acids: CASSGQGSETQYF. DNA of the CDR3: TGTGCCAGCAGCGGACAGGGGAGTGAGACCCAGTACTTC.

V is TRBV7-9 and J is TRBJ2-2; no definite D call. This CDR3 region has 15 residues. Germline values: CDR1 SEHNR, CDR2 FQNEAQ (reference sequence). Deletions cut 5 bases from V and 5 bases from J, with 15 bases between. The CDR3 loop reads CASSEALVGTGELFF. Written as DNA, the CDR3 is TGTGCCAGCAGCGAGGCGTTAGTCGGTACCGGGGAGCTGTTTTTT.